These 24 T cell receptor beta chains came from one sample sequenced in a study of T-cell reconstitution after alpha-beta-depleted transplantation in children. Construction of the TCRbeta library involved unique molecular identifiers. TCRdb fed the PCR reads into MiXCR, producing one record per CDR3 protein. The sample shows fewer than 250,000 distinct CDR3 sequences, roughly a sixth of them seen only once. Material: PBMCs, mostly from graft donor cells, obtained 360 days after TCRalphabeta/CD19-depleted stem cell transplant. These receptors all come from a male patient aged 2 to 10 who had a stem cell transplant for acute lymphoblastic leukemia, so the T cells may come from the graft donor.

The chain carries TRBV6-5 and TRBJ2-6; D is unresolved. The length of the CDR3 is 17 residues. CDR1 and CDR2 from the germline V gene are MNHEY and SVGAGI. V dropped 2 bases and J dropped 0 bases, with 11 bases sitting between them. CDR3 in DNA: TGTGCCAGCAGTTACGTGGTGTCGTTCTCTGGGGCCAACGTCCTGACTTTC. As protein: CASSYVVSFSGANVLTF.

This clonotype was observed a handful of times. The J gene is TRBJ2-7, the V gene TRBV20-1; 8 positions agree with TRBD2. The germline gives CDR1 DFQATT, CDR2 SNEGSKA (reference sequence). The V gene end was trimmed by 5 bases and the J gene end by 4 bases; junction bases not matched to a gene: 10. CDR3 length: 14 residues. CDR3 in amino acids: CSAPTGGGTYEQYF. In nucleotides, the CDR3 is TGCAGTGCTCCGACAGGCGGGGGGACTTACGAGCAGTACTTC.

This clonotype was seen a handful of times. The rearrangement links TRBV6-1 to TRBJ2-7; D is unresolved. V was trimmed by 6 bases and J by 2 bases, leaving 20 bases between them. The CDR3 sequence is 16 residues long. The V gene's germline CDR1 is MNHNS and CDR2 SASEGT. The CDR3 reads CASSSKGWPKTYEQYF. The CDR3, as DNA: TGTGCCAGCAGCTCCAAAGGCTGGCCTAAAACCTACGAGCAGTACTTC.

The V and J genes are TRBV28 and TRBJ2-7; maybe TRBD2 (5 bases). The V end was cut by 5 bases, the J end by 9 bases, with 14 bases between. The CDR3 totals 12 residues. The V gene's germline CDR1 is MDHEN and CDR2 SYDVKM. CDR3: CASSATSIRQYF. Here the CDR3 DNA reads TGTGCCAGCAGTGCCACTAGTATACGGCAGTACTTC.

The gene calls are TRBV2 and TRBJ1-5; a possible D gene is TRBD1 (6 bases). Germline lookup yields CDR1 SNHLY and CDR2 FYNNEI. Trimming stripped 4 bases from V and 7 bases from J, with 11 bases between. This CDR3 region has 13 residues. CDR3 DNA: TGTGCCAGCAGTGCAGGGGAGGGGCAGCCCCAGCATTTT. As protein: CASSAGEGQPQHF.

The V and J genes are TRBV7-8 and TRBJ2-2; 12 bases are shared with TRBD2. Losses at the gene ends were 0 bases for V and 0 bases for J; bases not matched to a gene: 2. The germline gives CDR1 SGHVS, CDR2 FQNEAQ. The CDR3 totals 18 residues. CDR3 amino acids: CASSLAGTSGPNTGELFF. The DNA of the CDR3 is TGTGCCAGCAGCTTAGCCGGGACTAGCGGGCCGAACACCGGGGAGCTGTTTTTT.

The rearrangement joins TRBV18 to TRBJ2-7, with 7 positions matching TRBD1. The V gene's germline CDR1 is KGHSH and CDR2 LQKENI. Trimming cost V 5 bases and J 3 bases; bases outside gene matches: 10. The CDR3 is made up of 15 amino acids. The CDR3 here is CASSFSGTVNYEQYF. Written as DNA, the CDR3 is TGTGCCAGCTCATTCTCCGGGACAGTGAACTACGAGCAGTACTTC.

The chain links TRBV4-3 to TRBJ2-2, with D uncertain. The ends were cut back, 5 bases at V and 6 bases at J, with 19 bases in the middle. This CDR3 region has 16 residues. Germline lookup yields CDR1 LGHNA and CDR2 YSLEER. This CDR3 reads CASSAKWTVGAGELFF. The CDR3 DNA reads as TGCGCCAGCAGCGCAAAGTGGACGGTTGGGGCCGGGGAGCTGTTTTTT.

The genes are TRBV7-9 and TRBJ2-7, with D perhaps assigned TRBD1 or TRBD2 (5 bases each). Per germline, CDR1 SEHNR and CDR2 FQNEAQ (reference sequence). CDR3 length: 16 amino acids. V was trimmed by 1 base and J by 0 bases, leaving 13 bases between them. The CDR3 nucleotides read TGTGCCAGCAGCTTAGTTACGGGACGTCACTCCTACGAGCAGTACTTC. Amino acids: CASSLVTGRHSYEQYF.

As DNA, the CDR3 is TGTGCCACCAGCTTTGAACGGGGGTTCACAGATACGCAGTATTTT. Translating it yields CATSFERGFTDTQYF. The rearrangement uses TRBV15 and TRBJ2-3; weak D call: TRBD2 (6 bases). This CDR3 has 15 amino acids. Germline V gene sequence: CDR1 LNHNV, CDR2 YYDKDF (reference sequence). Trimming cost V 5 bases and J 2 bases, with 14 bases left between them.

This clonotype has just a few counts. The V gene is TRBV11-1, the J gene TRBJ2-1; tentative D call: TRBD2 (6 bases). V lost 1 base and J 5 bases, leaving 24 bases between the germline ends. Germline CDR1 SGHAT, CDR2 FQDESV (reference sequence). CDR3 length: 19 amino acids. The CDR3 nucleotides are TGTGCCAGCAGCTTAGTGTGGTTGCCCGGTCCTAGCGCAGACAATGAGCAGTTCTTC. Its protein product is CASSLVWLPGPSADNEQFF.

This clonotype was recorded a few times. The gene calls are TRBV6-5 and TRBJ2-3; 8 bases fit TRBD1. The CDR3 totals 15 residues. CDR1 is MNHEY and CDR2 is SVGAGI in the germline V gene. The trim removed 1 base at V and 9 bases at J, leaving 9 bases unmatched. In DNA, the CDR3 is TGTGCCAGCAGTTACTGGGGCACAGGGGGATTAACGCAGTATTTT. Protein sequence: CASSYWGTGGLTQYF.

V and J are TRBV13 and TRBJ2-1, with 14 bases fitting TRBD2. The J segment lost 6 bases and the V segment lost 4 bases, leaving 11 bases of the junction unmatched. The germline V gene has CDR1 PRHDT and CDR2 FYEKMQ (reference sequence). This CDR3 comprises 18 residues. The CDR3 region is CASSSLRLAGGPANEQFF. CDR3 DNA sequence: TGTGCCAGCAGCTCATTACGACTAGCGGGGGGGCCGGCCAATGAGCAGTTCTTC.

The V call is TRBV12-3 or TRBV12-4, the J call TRBJ1-3, with D unclear. The V end was cut by 7 bases, the J end by 0 bases, with 10 bases between. The CDR3 spans 14 residues. The CDR3 here is CASNSQSSGNTIYF. CDR3 bases: TGTGCCAGCAATTCTCAGAGCTCTGGAAACACCATATATTTT.

This clonotype came up a few times. This sequence joins TRBV7-9 and TRBJ2-7; 12 nucleotides agree with TRBD2. Germline loops: CDR1 SEHNR, CDR2 FQNEAQ (reference sequence). The trim removed 6 bases at V and 3 bases at J, leaving 9 bases unmatched. CDR3 length: 16 amino acids. The DNA of the CDR3 is TGTGCCAGCAGTCCACGGACTAGCGGGAAGGTCTACGAGCAGTACTTC. The encoded protein is CASSPRTSGKVYEQYF.

This clonotype was seen more than once but under ten times. The rearrangement uses TRBV9 and TRBJ1-5; no reliable D call. The V gene lost 3 bases and the J gene lost 6 bases, with 10 bases spanning the gap. The length of the CDR3 is 13 residues. In germline, CDR1 is SGDLS, CDR2 YYNGEE. The CDR3, as DNA: TGTGCCAGCAGCGCCGTGATGGGTCAGCCCCAGCATTTT. Protein product: CASSAVMGQPQHF.

This clonotype was counted a few times. The chain couples TRBV27 to TRBJ2-7; 8 nucleotides match TRBD1. Germline values: CDR1 MNHEY, CDR2 SMNVEV (reference sequence). Unmatched junction bases numbered 6, after V lost 4 bases and J lost 1 base. The CDR3 extends over 15 amino acids. CDR3 protein: CASSSLTGVSYEQYF. DNA for the CDR3: TGTGCCAGCAGTTCCCTGACAGGGGTTTCCTACGAGCAGTACTTC.

This clonotype showed up just a few times. The rearrangement links TRBV5-1 to TRBJ2-1, with D possibly TRBD1 on 6 matching bases. V was trimmed by 0 bases and J by 10 bases, leaving 8 bases between them. This CDR3 comprises 12 residues. Germline CDR1 SGHRS, CDR2 YFSETQ. In DNA form, the CDR3 reads TGCGCCAGCAGCTTGGAGGGGGACGAGCAGTTCTTC. This sequence encodes CASSLEGDEQFF.

This clonotype was seen just once. This chain links TRBV20-1 with TRBJ2-1, with a tentative D call TRBD2 (6 bases). This CDR3 comprises 15 residues. CDR1 and CDR2 (germline): DFQATT, SNEGSKA (reference sequence). V lost 3 bases to trimming and J lost 8 bases, with 20 bases between them. The CDR3 DNA reads as TGCAGTGCTAGTTCAGGGCTAGCGTTCGGAGATGAGCAGTTCTTC. It translates to CSASSGLAFGDEQFF.

This clonotype was seen a few times. The J gene is TRBJ1-2, the V gene TRBV5-6; D unclear. Germline V CDR1 and CDR2: SGHDT, YYEEEE. CDR3 length: 13 amino acids. The V end was cut by 5 bases, the J end by 5 bases, with 13 bases between. The CDR3 loop reads CASRRTEGYGYTF. The CDR3 nucleotides read TGTGCCAGCAGAAGGACGGAGGGTTATGGCTACACCTTC.

This clonotype was seen more than once but under ten times. CDR3 residues: CATSAGRTEITDTQYF. In nucleotides, the CDR3 is TGTGCCACCAGTGCGGGTAGAACTGAGATCACAGATACGCAGTATTTT. This rearrangement joins TRBV24-1 to TRBJ2-3; the D is unclear. The germline V and J ends were trimmed by 5 bases and 2 bases, with 16 bases remaining between them. This CDR3 contains 16 residues. The germline V gene has CDR1 KGHDR and CDR2 SFDVKD.

J is TRBJ2-1 and V is TRBV3-1, with TRBD1 matching over 7 bases. The CDR3 is 15 residues long. Germline trimming cut 2 bases from V and 1 base from J; bases unmatched to any gene: 2. Germline V CDR1 and CDR2: LGHDT, YNNKEL (reference sequence). The CDR3, as DNA: TGTGCCAGCAGCCAACGGGGACAGTCCTACAATGAGCAGTTCTTC. It yields the protein CASSQRGQSYNEQFF.

V and J are TRBV20-1 and TRBJ1-1; D unclear. This CDR3 is 13 amino acids long. Germline V lookup: CDR1 DFQATT, CDR2 SNEGSKA (reference sequence). V lost 3 bases and J lost 8, with 16 bases in between. CDR3 protein: CSASPGPSGEAFF. CDR3 bases: TGCAGTGCTAGCCCTGGACCGTCCGGCGAAGCTTTCTTT.

The chain is built from TRBV27 and TRBJ1-1; TRBD1 might be the D (5 bases). The germline gives CDR1 MNHEY, CDR2 SMNVEV (reference sequence). The CDR3 totals 14 residues. Trimming took off 8 bases at V and 2 bases at J, with 15 bases between the two ends. CDR3 coding DNA: TGTGCCAGCGCATCCGGGGGGGAAAACACTGAAGCTTTCTTT. This codes for CASASGGENTEAFF.